Listed below are T cell receptor beta chains from one sample, sequenced in a study of molecular identifiers for immune sequencing clone quantification. TCRdb ran MiXCR on the PCR reads and lists one entry per CDR3 protein. The sample holds about 65,000 distinct CDR3 sequences, roughly 18% seen once. Sequencing was carried out using naive CD8+ T cells from blood, with Jurkat cell RNA spiked in. These receptors were taken from a human donor in good health. Some libraries in this study had Jurkat cell RNA spiked in. CDR3s include the opening cysteine and the closing phenylalanine or tryptophan. The order of the fields is CDR3 protein, clone size, V gene, J gene. Some rows mark clone size as missing; the rest say once, few, many or name a class of expanded clone.

cdr3_aa: CASSPRRGPYEQYF
clone_size: many
v_call: TRBV4-2
j_call: TRBJ2-7

cdr3_aa: CASSHLEGPNEAFF
clone_size: many
v_call: TRBV4-1
j_call: TRBJ1-1

cdr3_aa: CVSSPWSGGYEQYF
clone_size: .
v_call: TRBV3-1
j_call: TRBJ2-7

cdr3_aa: CASSVRAGHFYGEQFF
clone_size: few
v_call: TRBV27
j_call: TRBJ2-1

cdr3_aa: CSAKGLAGEWEQYF
clone_size: many
v_call: TRBV20-1
j_call: TRBJ2-7

cdr3_aa: CASRTVITDTQYF
clone_size: many
v_call: TRBV27
j_call: TRBJ2-3

cdr3_aa: CASSPSGYEQYF
clone_size: many
v_call: TRBV5-4
j_call: TRBJ2-7

cdr3_aa: CASSQVRGERWETQYF
clone_size: many
v_call: TRBV3-1
j_call: TRBJ2-5

cdr3_aa: CASRGLGLGTEAFF
clone_size: .
v_call: TRBV12-3/TRBV12-4
j_call: TRBJ1-1

cdr3_aa: CASSGLAGGVEQFF
clone_size: many
v_call: TRBV6-6
j_call: TRBJ2-1

cdr3_aa: CAWSYSTGGSYNEQFF
clone_size: many
v_call: TRBV30
j_call: TRBJ2-1

cdr3_aa: CASGLEPRWGSSYEQYF
clone_size: many
v_call: TRBV12-5
j_call: TRBJ2-7

cdr3_aa: CASTNFQGSTDTQYF
clone_size: many
v_call: TRBV5-4
j_call: TRBJ2-3

cdr3_aa: CASSQTVSGETYEQYF
clone_size: many
v_call: TRBV4-1
j_call: TRBJ2-7